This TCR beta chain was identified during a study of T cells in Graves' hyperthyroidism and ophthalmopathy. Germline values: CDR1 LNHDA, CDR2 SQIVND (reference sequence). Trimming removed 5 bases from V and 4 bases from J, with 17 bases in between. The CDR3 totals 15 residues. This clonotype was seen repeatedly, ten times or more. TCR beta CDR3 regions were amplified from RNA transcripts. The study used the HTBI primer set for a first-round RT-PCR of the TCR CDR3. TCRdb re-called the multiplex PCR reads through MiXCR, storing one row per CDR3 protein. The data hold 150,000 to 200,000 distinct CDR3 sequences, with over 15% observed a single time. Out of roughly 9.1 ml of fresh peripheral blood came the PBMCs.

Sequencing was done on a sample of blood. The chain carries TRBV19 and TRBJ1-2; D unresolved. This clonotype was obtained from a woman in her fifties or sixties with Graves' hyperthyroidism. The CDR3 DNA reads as TGTGCCAGTAGTCTGGCGGGTGGGGTGGGCTATGGCTACACCTTC. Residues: CASSLAGGVGYGYTF.